The 7 T cell receptor beta chains listed next were all sequenced from one sample in a study of cytomegalovirus exposure and HLA in healthy donors. Generated by immunoSEQ multiplex PCR, the TCRdb table keeps only in-frame clones and is missing some. This table holds more than 90,000 clones, about nine tenths found once. The sequenced material came from PBMCs. These receptor sequences come from a man between 18 and 29 years old in good health and CMV-seropositive.

The V and J genes are TRBV9 and TRBJ2-5; 14 nucleotides match TRBD2. Germline CDR1 is SGDLS and CDR2 is YYNGEE. The CDR3 contains 15 residues. J lost 5 bases, V lost 4 bases, and 4 bases had no gene match. In nucleotides, the CDR3 is TGTGCCAGCAGCCACGGGACTAGCGGGGGTGAGACCCAGTACTTC. It encodes CASSHGTSGGETQYF. The full variable domain, its missing parts supplied by reference TRBV9 and TRBJ2-5, is DSGVTQTPKHLITATGQRVTLRCSPRSGDLSVYWYQQSLDQGLQFLIQYYNGEERAKGNILERFSAQQFPDLHSELNLSSLELGDSALYFCASSHGTSGGETQYFGPGTRLLVL.

The rearrangement uses TRBV4-3 and TRBJ2-1; 7 bases match TRBD1. The CDR3 runs to 17 residues. The ends lost 1 base at V and 7 bases at J; junction bases unmatched: 13. Germline CDR1 and CDR2: LGHNA and YSLEER. CDR3 amino acids: CASSQASGQGVKNEQFF. DNA for the CDR3: TGCGCCAGCAGCCAAGCTTCGGGGCAGGGGGTTAAGAATGAGCAGTTCTTC.

The chain joins TRBV14 to TRBJ1-2, with a possible D match to TRBD1 (6 bases). The CDR3 spans 15 residues. Germline CDR1 is SGHDN and CDR2 is FVKESK. The ends were cut back, 2 bases at V and 8 bases at J, with 18 bases in the middle. The CDR3 DNA is TGTGCCAGCAGCCAATTCGTCGGGGGGGCTGGCGGCTACACCTTC. Protein product: CASSQFVGGAGGYTF.

J is TRBJ1-1 and V is TRBV28, with 9 bases matching TRBD1. Germline CDR1 MDHEN, CDR2 SYDVKM. Trimming cost V 7 bases and J 4 bases; bases outside gene matches: 4. CDR3 length: 13 amino acids. CDR3 nucleotide sequence: TGTGCCAGCAAGCCGACAGGGGGCACTGAAGCTTTCTTT. Translated, it gives CASKPTGGTEAFF.

Only a few counts were recorded for this clone. This chain uses TRBV9 with TRBJ2-2; D gene ambiguous. The CDR3 length is 12 residues. Germline V CDR1 and CDR2: SGDLS, YYNGEE. The V and J ends lost 4 bases and 3 bases respectively, with 4 bases between them. The CDR3: CASSPYTGELFF. CDR3 bases: TGTGCCAGCAGCCCTTACACCGGGGAGCTGTTTTTT.

The V and J genes are TRBV29-1 and TRBJ2-3, with 9 bases fitting TRBD2. CDR3 size: 15 residues. Germline assignment: CDR1 SQVTM and CDR2 ANQGSEA. With V trimmed by 4 bases and J by 0 bases, 5 bases remained unmatched. Here the CDR3 reads CSVVSAGGSTDTQYF. Here the CDR3 DNA reads TGCAGCGTTGTGAGTGCGGGGGGGAGCACAGATACGCAGTATTTT.

This CDR3 reads CASSFVLSYNEQFF. The CDR3, as DNA: TGTGCCAGCAGCTTTGTTCTCTCCTACAATGAGCAGTTCTTC. This chain links TRBV11-2 with TRBJ2-1, with D unclear. Germline CDR1 reads SGHAT; CDR2 reads FQNNGV. Trimming removed 3 bases from V and 0 bases from J, with 6 bases in between. This CDR3 is built from 14 residues.